This T cell receptor (beta chain) was sequenced for a study of early T cells in non-severe SARS-CoV-2 infection (dated by TCRdb to about 2021). For context, the study as a whole: Because TCR sequencing relied on bulk RNA taken from unsorted whole blood, pairing of alpha and beta chains was not possible. Overall study results and their limits: VDJdb matching was skewed toward anti-spike CD8 responses, so virus-specific expansions were likely underestimated and private and CD4 specificities were missed.

This clonotype came up many times. Its antigen has not been determined. Base qualities were left out, and no much larger clone turns up one base away. A case-control design nested within a healthcare worker cohort in London, UK, was used, with weekly nasopharyngeal swab PCR tests and blood sampling performed. Healthcare workers were recruited during the week of the UK lockdown, between 23 and 31 March 2020, and followed weekly for up to roughly 15 weeks. Library method: 5' RACE. Instrument on record: NextSeq 500. To correct for sequencing error and PCR bias, the TCR library protocol tagged individual cDNA molecules with unique molecular identifiers. Both TCR alpha and beta chains were sequenced, and tight co-correlation was observed between alpha and beta sequence abundances in each sample. Processing in the source paper ran as follows. Decombinator V4 was used to annotate TCR sequences for V gene, J gene and CDR3. Expanded TCRs were defined as changing significantly between any two time points under a Poisson model with p below 0.0001. Abundances of TCRs were expressed as counts per million after normalisation to the total number of TCRs sequenced in each sample. TRAV1-2 paired with TRAJ12, TRAJ20 or TRAJ33 defined MAIT TCRs, while TRAV10 paired with TRAJ18 defined iNKT TCRs. VDJdb, accessed on 1 November 2021, was searched for TCRs annotated for CMV, EBV and SARS-CoV-2, and TCRs annotated for more than one antigen were excluded. TCRdb trimmed the raw reads at Q25, called clones with MiXCR and kept productive beta chains. Each CDR3 protein appears once, grouped with its most common genes and DNA. The V and J calls shown here were made by TCRdb, not taken from the authors' results. The sample data list 40,000 to 50,000 distinct CDR3 sequences, and over 10% of these were observed just once. In total, the top ten clones hold 10% to 13% of the sample.

V is clipped by 0 bases and J by 4 bases, and the sequence between their germline boundaries is 18 bases long. The germline V gene gives CDR1 as SGHAT and CDR2 as FQNNGV. The CDR3 runs 17 residues from the cysteine to the phenylalanine. The only DNA kept is the CDR3, 51 bases in frame from the first base. The rearranged chain carries TRBV11-2 and TRBJ2-5, with TRBD1 as a weak D call on 6 bases. The receptor comes from an adult who was a healthcare worker with PCR-confirmed SARS-CoV-2 infection or an uninfected control (not recorded which). Sequenced input: whole blood. The nucleotide sequence reads TGTGCCAGCAGCTTAGAAAGCTGGCCAGGGGCTGGAGAGACCCAGTACTTC. It translates as CASSLESWPGAGETQYF. With all but the CDR3 taken from the reference TRBV11-2 and TRBJ2-5 genes, the full variable domain is: EAGVAQSPRYKIIEKRQSVAFWCNPISGHATLYWYQQILGQGPKLLIQFQNNGVVDDSQLPKDRFSAERLKGVDSTLKIQPAKLEDSAVYLCASSLESWPGAGETQYFGPGTRLLVL.